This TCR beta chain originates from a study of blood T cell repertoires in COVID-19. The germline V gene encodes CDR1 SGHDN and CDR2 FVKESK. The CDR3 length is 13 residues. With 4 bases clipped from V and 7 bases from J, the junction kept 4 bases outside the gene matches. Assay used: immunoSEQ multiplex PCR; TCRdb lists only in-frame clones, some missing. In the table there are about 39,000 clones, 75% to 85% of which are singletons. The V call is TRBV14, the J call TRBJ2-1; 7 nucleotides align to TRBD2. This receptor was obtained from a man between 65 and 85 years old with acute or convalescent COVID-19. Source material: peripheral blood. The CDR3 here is CASSRTRGNEQFF. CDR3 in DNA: TGTGCCAGCAGCCGGACTAGGGGAAATGAGCAGTTCTTC.